Detailed here is one T cell receptor beta chain. No antigen is known for it. With 0 bases removed from V and 4 bases from J, the gap between germline ends came to 12 bases. CDR1 is MGHRA and CDR2 is YSYEKL in the germline V gene. This CDR3 region has 16 residues. The sample comes from a study of cytomegalovirus exposure and HLA in healthy donors. Whole-study findings and limits: The study found most TCR sequences rare, yet found some public TCRs in many donors.

Clones were read by immunoSEQ multiplex PCR, and TCRdb kept only the in-frame ones, dropping some. The data show 130,000 or so clones, with around nine tenths seen just once and 3% to 3.5% held by the top ten. Sequences were obtained from PBMCs. The receptor was isolated from a man aged 30 to 39 in good health and CMV-seronegative. This chain joins TRBV4-1 and TRBJ2-2, with D possibly being TRBD1 (6 bases). DNA of the CDR3: TGCGCCAGCAGCCAAGACCCAGGGGTAATCACCGGGGAGCTGTTTTTT. Amino acid sequence: CASSQDPGVITGELFF.